This T cell receptor (beta chain) was identified during a study of T cell responses to AZD1222 COVID-19 vaccine. Study details: Second-dose intervals of approximately 4 or approximately 12 weeks were pooled.

The data were produced by immunoSEQ multiplex PCR, yet TCRdb's version contains in-frame clones alone and is incomplete. The table shows about 140,000 clones, with around 93% occurring only once. Regarding the study as a whole: At baseline, seropositivity was found in only a handful of AZD1222 recipients. Unmutated variant regions are reportedly targeted by nearly half of spike-specific TCRs. Mostly white British, mostly female donors; authors suggested clonal diversity may be underestimated.

In the case of this clone: Its antigen remains unknown.

V dropped 8 bases and J dropped 7; count of bases not matched to a gene: 12. From germline, CDR1 is WSHSY and CDR2 SAAADI. The CDR3 totals 16 residues. The sample here was peripheral blood, taken on day 0 of AZD1222 vaccination. This clonotype originated in an adult in good health. This chain links TRBV10-2 with TRBJ2-3, with 13 bases fitting TRBD2. For the CDR3, the DNA is TGCGCCAGCGCCCCTACTAGCGGGGGGGCGGGGAATACGCAGTATTTT. Its protein product is CASAPTSGGAGNTQYF.